Each of the 24 T cell receptor beta chains below was sequenced from the same sample in a study of blood T cell repertoires in COVID-19. The assay was immunoSEQ multiplex PCR, and TCRdb's table has in-frame clones only and misses some. Here the sample spans 190,000 or so clones, 87% being singletons. The material sequenced was peripheral blood. The source is a man aged 55 to 70 who had recovered from COVID-19.

The J gene is TRBJ2-3, the V gene TRBV5-6; D possibly corresponds to TRBD2 (5 bases). CDR1 SGHDT and CDR2 YYEEEE come from the germline V gene. The CDR3 is 13 amino acids. Trimming left V 6 bases short and J 6 bases short, with 14 bases between. CDR3 nucleotide sequence: TGTGCCAGCACCTCACGGGGTGGCGATACGCAGTATTTT. Translation: CASTSRGGDTQYF.

Concerning this clone itself: The sample has other DNA sequences that encode this CDR3 too. V usage is TRBV28 and J usage is TRBJ2-7; D is unresolved. V was clipped by 6 bases and J by 0 bases, with 3 bases between them. CDR1 MDHEN and CDR2 SYDVKM come from the germline V gene. CDR3 length: 11 residues. In DNA, the CDR3 is TGTGCCAGCAGGAGCTCCTACGAGCAGTACTTC. Translated: CASRSSYEQYF.

This chain joins TRBV12-3 or TRBV12-4 and TRBJ2-3; D uncertain. This CDR3 has 13 amino acids. V shed 3 bases and J shed 1 base, with 5 bases lying between them. DNA of the CDR3: TGTGCCAGCAGTTTTGAGGGCACAGATACGCAGTATTTT. This translates into CASSFEGTDTQYF.

The rearrangement links TRBV29-1 to TRBJ2-5; D may be TRBD1 (5 bases). The CDR3 totals 12 residues. Germline V gene lookup returns CDR1 SQVTM and CDR2 ANQGSEA. V was shortened by 4 bases and J by 5 bases, with 11 bases between the two germline ends. CDR3 nucleotides: TGCAGCGTTGTCAGGGCAGGGGAGACCCAGTACTTC. The encoded protein is CSVVRAGETQYF.

The rearrangement joins TRBV30 to TRBJ1-2, with D possibly being TRBD1 (5 bases). Germline CDR1 and CDR2: GTSNPN and SVGIG (reference sequence). The V end lost 4 bases, the J end lost 3 bases, and 15 bases lay between the germline ends. This CDR3 spans 14 amino acids. CDR3 amino acids: CAWIPVDRDYGYTF. The DNA of the CDR3 is TGTGCCTGGATTCCAGTAGACAGAGACTATGGCTACACCTTC.

The chain carries TRBV6-1 and TRBJ1-3; D perhaps matches TRBD1 (5 bases). Looked up from germline, CDR1 is MNHNS and CDR2 is SASEGT. V was clipped by 3 bases and J by 2 bases, with 8 bases between them. The CDR3 is 14 residues long. In DNA, the CDR3 is TGTGCCAGCAGTGACAGGGTTACTGGAAACACCATATATTTT. The encoded protein is CASSDRVTGNTIYF.

The V and J genes are TRBV18 and TRBJ1-5, with 7 bases matching TRBD1. V trimming: 0 bases; J trimming: 5 bases; junction bases outside the gene matches: 7. CDR1 and CDR2 from the germline V gene are KGHSH and LQKENI. CDR3 length: 16 residues. The chain's CDR3 is CASSPPGTAGYQPQHF. DNA for the CDR3: TGTGCCAGCTCACCACCCGGGACAGCGGGCTATCAGCCCCAGCATTTT.

This clone was observed a single time. The J gene is TRBJ2-1, the V gene TRBV7-8, with 7 bases matching TRBD2. The germline CDR1 and CDR2 sequences are SGHVS and FQNEAQ. Unmatched junction bases numbered 10, after V lost 2 bases and J lost 3 bases. The CDR3 has 17 residues. CDR3 sequence (DNA): TGTGCCAGCAGCTTAAGGCTAGGGGCTAGCGGCTACAATGAGCAGTTCTTC. Protein product: CASSLRLGASGYNEQFF.

Turning to this clone: The same CDR3 can be traced to other DNA sequences in this sample. The V call is TRBV9, the J call TRBJ2-5; no reliable D call. CDR3 length: 11 amino acids. Trimming stripped 3 bases from V and 3 bases from J, with 3 bases between. Germline CDR1 and CDR2: SGDLS and YYNGEE. CDR3 in DNA: TGTGCCAGCAGCGCCGAAGAGACCCAGTACTTC. Translated: CASSAEETQYF.

The CDR3 spells CASSKEGGYGYTF. The CDR3 DNA reads TGTGCCAGCAGCAAGGAGGGAGGCTATGGCTACACCTTC. The rearrangement uses TRBV9 and TRBJ1-2, with D uncertain. The CDR3 sequence is 13 residues long. Germline V gene sequence: CDR1 SGDLS, CDR2 YYNGEE. Trimming left V 4 bases short and J 4 bases short, with 11 bases between. The full variable domain, with the rest looked up from reference TRBV9 and TRBJ1-2, is DSGVTQTPKHLITATGQRVTLRCSPRSGDLSVYWYQQSLDQGLQFLIQYYNGEERAKGNILERFSAQQFPDLHSELNLSSLELGDSALYFCASSKEGGYGYTFGSGTRLTVV.

This clone was recorded only once. This chain connects TRBV14 to TRBJ2-5; 8 nucleotides line up with TRBD2. From germline, CDR1 is SGHDN and CDR2 FVKESK. The CDR3 contains 16 residues. V shed 3 bases and J 5 bases; nucleotides not matched to a gene: 11. This chain's CDR3 is CASSQEREGFWETQYF. The CDR3 DNA follows: TGTGCCAGCAGCCAGGAACGGGAGGGTTTCTGGGAGACCCAGTACTTC.

The chain combines TRBV10-3 with TRBJ2-5, with a possible D match to TRBD1 (7 bases). The CDR3 extends over 17 amino acids. V lost 5 bases and J lost 5, with 24 bases in between. Germline lookup yields CDR1 ENHRY and CDR2 SYGVKD. CDR3 DNA sequence: TGTGCCATCAGTTCCCAGGGGGGTTCGTTTGATCGGGAGACCCAGTACTTC. Residues: CAISSQGGSFDRETQYF.

Note on this clone: In the same sample, other DNA sequences code for this CDR3. The genes are TRBV3-1 (or the pseudogene TRBV3-2) and TRBJ2-3; weak D call: TRBD2 (6 bases). The CDR3 consists of 14 residues. Per the germline V gene, CDR1 is LGHDT and CDR2 is YNNKEL (reference sequence). The ends were cut back, 3 bases at V and 0 bases at J, with 7 bases in the middle. The CDR3: CASSQGTSTDTQYF. CDR3 sequence (DNA): TGTGCCAGCAGCCAGGGGACTAGCACAGATACGCAGTATTTT.

V gene TRBV27 combines with J gene TRBJ2-7; D might be TRBD1 (6 bases). Germline-derived CDR1 and CDR2 are MNHEY and SMNVEV (reference sequence). The CDR3 is 14 amino acids. Trimming left V 7 bases short and J 6 bases short, with 19 bases between. This CDR3 is CASNSQGWVGEQYF. The CDR3 DNA reads as TGTGCCAGCAACTCACAGGGTTGGGTCGGCGAGCAGTACTTC.

The V call is TRBV5-4, the J call TRBJ2-1; D possibly corresponds to TRBD1 (6 bases). From germline, CDR1 is SGHNT and CDR2 YYREEE (reference sequence). V lost 0 bases and J lost 9, with 10 bases in between. This CDR3 has 13 residues. CDR3 sequence reads: CASSLAQGFEQFF. The CDR3 DNA is TGTGCCAGCAGCTTGGCCCAGGGGTTTGAGCAGTTCTTC.

The chain employs TRBV7-8 and TRBJ1-5, with D possibly being TRBD1 (5 bases). Germline V gene sequence: CDR1 SGHVS, CDR2 FQNEAQ. The germline V and J ends were trimmed by 5 bases and 0 bases, with 17 bases remaining between them. The CDR3 has 17 residues. The CDR3 protein is CASSPNLGGDSNQPQHF. The CDR3 bases are TGTGCCAGCAGCCCCAATCTTGGAGGGGATAGCAATCAGCCCCAGCATTTT.

The V call is TRBV18, the J call TRBJ2-7, with D unresolved. CDR1 and CDR2 (germline): KGHSH, LQKENI. The CDR3 runs 12 residues. The V end was cut by 3 bases, the J end by 2 bases, with 5 bases between. CDR3 coding DNA: TGTGCCAGCTCACCCGGTCCCTACGAGCAGTACTTC. It yields the protein CASSPGPYEQYF.

Regarding this clone: At one boundary the junction diverges from the germline segment, which might be a read error. V usage is TRBV6-5 and J usage is TRBJ1-5, with D possibly TRBD1 on 5 matching bases. The V gene's germline CDR1 is MNHEY and CDR2 SVGAGI. The CDR3 runs 14 residues. CDR3 loop: CASSLTGTPYGVNF. CDR3 sequence (DNA): TGTGCCAGCAGTTTAACCGGGACTCCTTACGGGGTGAATTTT.

The CDR3: CASRGGQGAQPQHF. Here the CDR3 DNA reads TGTGCCAGCAGGGGGGGGCAGGGAGCTCAGCCCCAGCATTTT. The chain has TRBV5-5 and TRBJ1-5; D is perhaps TRBD1 (6 bases). Germline values: CDR1 SGHKS, CDR2 YYEKEE (reference sequence). V was shortened by 5 bases and J by 6 bases, with 15 bases between the two germline ends. CDR3 size: 14 residues.

The chain employs TRBV5-4 and TRBJ1-2; possibly TRBD1 for D (6 bases). Germline CDR1 SGHNT, CDR2 YYREEE (reference sequence). V was cut by 0 bases and J by 4 bases, with 13 bases left in between. The CDR3 sequence is 15 residues long. In DNA, the CDR3 is TGTGCCAGCAGCTTGGGGCTCACAGGGATCTATGGCTACACCTTC. Protein sequence: CASSLGLTGIYGYTF. Complete variable domain (other parts from reference TRBV5-4 and TRBJ1-2): ETGVTQSPTHLIKTRGQQVTLRCSSQSGHNTVSWYQQALGQGPQFIFQYYREEENGRGNFPPRFSGLQFPNYSSELNVNALELDDSALYLCASSLGLTGIYGYTFGSGTRLTVV.

This clone has a single count. The chain uses TRBV10-1 and TRBJ2-5, with 9 bases aligning to TRBD1. The CDR3 is 16 amino acids. The ends lost 0 bases at V and 5 bases at J; junction bases unmatched: 7. Germline CDR1 and CDR2: WNHNN and SYGVQD (reference sequence). CDR3 residues: CASSESEDRGTETQYF. The CDR3 nucleotides are TGCGCCAGCAGTGAGTCTGAGGACAGGGGAACCGAGACCCAGTACTTC.

The CDR3 reads CASSLAGTRYEQYF. For the CDR3, the DNA is TGTGCCAGCAGCTTGGCAGGGACTCGCTACGAGCAGTACTTC. This rearrangement joins TRBV5-8 to TRBJ2-7, with D perhaps TRBD2 (6 bases). Trimming cost V 0 bases and J 3 bases, with 10 bases left between them. The germline gives CDR1 SGHTS, CDR2 YDEGEE. The CDR3 is 14 amino acids.

The chain employs TRBV15 and TRBJ1-2; a possible D gene is TRBD1 (5 bases). The CDR3 totals 13 residues. V dropped 3 bases and J dropped 7 bases, with 12 bases sitting between them. CDR1 and CDR2 from the germline V gene are LNHNV and YYDKDF (reference sequence). CDR3 coding DNA: TGTGCCACCAGCAGGCCCGGGGGGACTGGCTACACCTTC. It specifies CATSRPGGTGYTF.

The V and J genes are TRBV29-1 and TRBJ2-1, with 10 bases aligning to TRBD1. This CDR3 spans 12 amino acids. V lost 7 bases, J lost 5 bases, and 2 bases stayed unmatched. Germline CDR1 reads SQVTM; CDR2 reads ANQGSEA. CDR3 DNA: TGCAGCGCGGGACAGGGGAACAATGAGCAGTTCTTC. Protein: CSAGQGNNEQFF.